Following are 5 T cell receptor beta chains from one sample sequenced in a study of T cell changes during pregnancy in multiple sclerosis. TCRdb's copy holds only in-frame clones and misses some; the assay was immunoSEQ multiplex PCR. The sample includes around 30,000 clones, 90% of them seen just once. The material sequenced was CD8+ T cells from peripheral blood mononuclear cells, taken in the second trimester of pregnancy. These receptors all come from a female donor with multiple sclerosis, enrolled in a pregnancy study.

This clone was counted once. This chain links TRBV27 with TRBJ2-1; D gene uncertain. The CDR3 runs to 13 residues. Germline V lookup: CDR1 MNHEY, CDR2 SMNVEV (reference sequence). Trimming took 3 bases from V and 3 from J, leaving 6 bases between them. The CDR3 reads CASSFGYYNEQFF. The CDR3 DNA follows: TGTGCCAGCAGTTTCGGTTACTACAATGAGCAGTTCTTC.

This clone showed up just once. This chain joins TRBV5-1 and TRBJ2-1; TRBD2 matches 13 bases. V was pared by 4 bases and J by 7 bases, with 8 bases of the junction left unmatched. Germline CDR1 is SGHRS and CDR2 is YFSETQ. This CDR3 is 16 amino acids long. The chain's CDR3 is CASSVWTSGGPNEQFF. The CDR3 DNA reads as TGCGCCAGCAGCGTGTGGACTAGCGGGGGCCCGAATGAGCAGTTCTTC.

This clone was counted only a few times. The V and J genes are TRBV11-2 and TRBJ1-2; 9 nucleotides agree with TRBD1. The CDR3 runs 16 residues. Germline loops: CDR1 SGHAT, CDR2 FQNNGV. With 0 bases clipped from V and 7 bases from J, the junction kept 9 bases outside the gene matches. This chain's CDR3 is CASSLEFAGQGFGYTF. In nucleotides, the CDR3 is TGTGCCAGCAGCTTAGAGTTTGCGGGACAGGGTTTTGGCTACACCTTC. The full variable domain, with the rest looked up from reference TRBV11-2 and TRBJ1-2, is EAGVAQSPRYKIIEKRQSVAFWCNPISGHATLYWYQQILGQGPKLLIQFQNNGVVDDSQLPKDRFSAERLKGVDSTLKIQPAKLEDSAVYLCASSLEFAGQGFGYTFGSGTRLTVV.

This clone was found a few times. This chain joins TRBV12-2 and TRBJ2-2; no check of the table's D call, TRBD2, against the DNA was made. TRBV12-2 is marked as a pseudogene. The CDR3 totals 16 residues. CDR3 protein: CASRLAAGGRYGELFF. CDR3 DNA sequence: TGTGCAAGTCGCTTAGCTGCGGGAGGGCGTTACGGGGAGCTGTTTTTT.

This clone was counted a few times. V gene TRBV19 combines with J gene TRBJ2-3; 9 bases match TRBD1. The CDR3 is made up of 16 amino acids. Trimming cost V 1 base and J 5 bases; bases outside gene matches: 7. Germline V gene lookup returns CDR1 LNHDA and CDR2 SQIVND (reference sequence). The CDR3 is CASSIVKGQGQDTQYF. CDR3 in DNA: TGTGCCAGTAGTATAGTTAAGGGACAGGGACAAGATACGCAGTATTTT.